This TCR beta chain was documented in a study of T cells in tuberculosis. Broader study findings: Classification accuracy was roughly 87% (AUROC approximately 0.89) with the GMM-specific repertoire.

Generated by immunoSEQ multiplex PCR, the TCRdb table keeps only in-frame clones and is missing some. The sample has 30,000 to 35,000 clones, more than 85% seen once. Between the trimmed V and J ends, which lost 6 bases and 1 base, there was a span of 12 bases. The CDR3 extends over 14 amino acids. Germline loops: CDR1 SNHLY, CDR2 FYNNEI. In its sample, this clone was seen once. Its antigen remains unidentified. Each clinical donor contributed on average about 100,000 T cells from unsorted cryopreserved PBMC. This receptor was obtained from a donor between 5 and 29 years old with latent tuberculosis or without tuberculosis infection. The sample comprised PBMCs. The V gene is TRBV2, the J gene TRBJ1-2; the D gene is possibly TRBD1 (5 bases). The CDR3 bases are TGTGCCAGCAGGCAGGGCACGGGTAACTATGGCTACACCTTC. Protein sequence: CASRQGTGNYGYTF.